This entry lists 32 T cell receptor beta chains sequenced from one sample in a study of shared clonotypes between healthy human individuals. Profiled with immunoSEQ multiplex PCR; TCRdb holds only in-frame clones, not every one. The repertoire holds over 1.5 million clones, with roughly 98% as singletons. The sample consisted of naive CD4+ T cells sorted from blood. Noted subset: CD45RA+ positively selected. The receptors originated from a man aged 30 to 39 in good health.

CDR3 amino acids: CAAGEVEQYF. The CDR3, as DNA: TGTGCAGCCGGGGAGGTCGAGCAGTACTTC. V and J are TRBV28 and TRBJ2-7; perhaps TRBD2 as D (6 bases). Per the germline V gene, CDR1 is MDHEN and CDR2 is SYDVKM. The length of the CDR3 is 10 residues.

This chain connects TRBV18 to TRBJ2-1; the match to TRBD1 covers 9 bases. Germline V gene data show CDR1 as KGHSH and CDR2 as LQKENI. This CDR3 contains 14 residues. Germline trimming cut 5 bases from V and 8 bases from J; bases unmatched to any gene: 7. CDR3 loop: CASSAVTGGDEQFF. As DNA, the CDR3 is TGTGCCAGCTCAGCTGTCACAGGGGGCGATGAGCAGTTCTTC.

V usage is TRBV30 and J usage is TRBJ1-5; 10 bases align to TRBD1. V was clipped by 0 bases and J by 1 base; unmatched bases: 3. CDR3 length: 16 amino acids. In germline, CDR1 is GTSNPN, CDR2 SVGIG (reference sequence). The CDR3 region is CAWSVGDRGSNQPQHF. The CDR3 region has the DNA TGTGCCTGGAGTGTGGGGGACAGGGGAAGCAATCAGCCCCAGCATTTT.

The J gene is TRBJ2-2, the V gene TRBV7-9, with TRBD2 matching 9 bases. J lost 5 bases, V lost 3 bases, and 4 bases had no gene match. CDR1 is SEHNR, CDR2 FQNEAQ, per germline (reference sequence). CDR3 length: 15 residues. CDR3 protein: CASSFHSGRTGELFF. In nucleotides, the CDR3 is TGTGCCAGCAGCTTCCATAGCGGGAGAACCGGGGAGCTGTTTTTT.

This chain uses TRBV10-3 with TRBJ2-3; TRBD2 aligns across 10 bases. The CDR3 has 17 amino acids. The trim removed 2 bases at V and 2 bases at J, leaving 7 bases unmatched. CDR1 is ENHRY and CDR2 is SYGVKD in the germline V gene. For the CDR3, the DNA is TGTGCCATCAGTGAGCCGCAACTAGCGGGAAACACAGATACGCAGTATTTT. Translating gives CAISEPQLAGNTDTQYF.

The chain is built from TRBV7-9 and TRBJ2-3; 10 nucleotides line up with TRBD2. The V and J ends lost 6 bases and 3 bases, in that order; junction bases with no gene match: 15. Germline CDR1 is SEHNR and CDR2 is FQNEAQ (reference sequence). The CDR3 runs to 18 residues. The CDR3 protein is CASSRPRGLARATDTQYF. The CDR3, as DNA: TGTGCCAGCAGTCGCCCACGGGGACTAGCGAGAGCGACAGATACGCAGTATTTT.

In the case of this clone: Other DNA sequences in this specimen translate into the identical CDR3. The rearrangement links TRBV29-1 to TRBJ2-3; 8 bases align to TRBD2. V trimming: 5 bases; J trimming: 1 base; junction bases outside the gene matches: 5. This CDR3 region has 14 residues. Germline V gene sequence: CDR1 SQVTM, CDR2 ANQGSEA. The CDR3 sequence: CSVSGTRGTDTQYF. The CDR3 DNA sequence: TGCAGCGTTTCCGGGACTAGGGGCACAGATACGCAGTATTTT.

CDR3 sequence: CASSLLDTTEAFF. In DNA, the CDR3 is TGTGCCAGCAGCCTACTGGACACGACTGAAGCTTTCTTT. V is TRBV14 and J is TRBJ1-1; possibly TRBD1 for D (5 bases). Trimming removed 4 bases at V and 5 bases at J, with 11 bases between. There are 13 residues in the CDR3. Germline loops: CDR1 SGHDN, CDR2 FVKESK. The full variable domain, rest sourced from reference TRBV14 and TRBJ1-1, is EAGVTQFPSHSVIEKGQTVTLRCDPISGHDNLYWYRRVMGKEIKFLLHFVKESKQDESGMPNNRFLAERTGGTYSTLKVQPAELEDSGVYFCASSLLDTTEAFFGQGTRLTVV.

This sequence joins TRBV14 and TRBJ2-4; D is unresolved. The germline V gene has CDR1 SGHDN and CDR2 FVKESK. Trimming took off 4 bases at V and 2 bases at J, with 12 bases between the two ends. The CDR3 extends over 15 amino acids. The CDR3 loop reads CASSPLAATKNIQYF. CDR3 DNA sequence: TGTGCCAGCAGCCCACTCGCGGCCACCAAAAACATTCAGTACTTC. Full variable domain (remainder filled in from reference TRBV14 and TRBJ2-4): EAGVTQFPSHSVIEKGQTVTLRCDPISGHDNLYWYRRVMGKEIKFLLHFVKESKQDESGMPNNRFLAERTGGTYSTLKVQPAELEDSGVYFCASSPLAATKNIQYFGAGTRLSVL.

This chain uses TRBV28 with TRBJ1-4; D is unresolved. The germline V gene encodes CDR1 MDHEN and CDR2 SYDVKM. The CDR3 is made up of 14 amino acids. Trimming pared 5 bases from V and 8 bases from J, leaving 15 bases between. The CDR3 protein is CASSPDRRREKLFF. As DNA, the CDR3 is TGTGCCAGCAGTCCGGACCGGCGAAGGGAAAAACTGTTTTTT. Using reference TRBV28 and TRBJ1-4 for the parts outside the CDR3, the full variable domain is DVKVTQSSRYLVKRTGEKVFLECVQDMDHENMFWYRQDPGLGLRLIYFSYDVKMKEKGDIPEGYSVSREKKERFSLILESASTNQTSMYLCASSPDRRREKLFFGSGTQLSVL.

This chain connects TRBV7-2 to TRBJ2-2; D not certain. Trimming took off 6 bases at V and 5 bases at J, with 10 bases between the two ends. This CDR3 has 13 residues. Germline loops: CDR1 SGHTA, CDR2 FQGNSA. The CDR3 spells CASRIVDTGELFF. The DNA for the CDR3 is TGTGCCAGCAGAATCGTGGATACCGGGGAGCTGTTTTTT.

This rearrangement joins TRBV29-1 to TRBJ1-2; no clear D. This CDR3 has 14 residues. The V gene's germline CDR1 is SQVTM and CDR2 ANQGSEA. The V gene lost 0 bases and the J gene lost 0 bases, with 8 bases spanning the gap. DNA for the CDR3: TGCAGCGTTGAAGATCTAACAGCTAACTATGGCTACACCTTC. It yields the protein CSVEDLTANYGYTF.

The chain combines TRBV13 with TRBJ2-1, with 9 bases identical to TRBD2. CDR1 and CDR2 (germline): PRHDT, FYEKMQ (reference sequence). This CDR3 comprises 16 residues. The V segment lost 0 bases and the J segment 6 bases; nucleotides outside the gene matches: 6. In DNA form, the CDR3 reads TGTGCCAGCAGCTTAGGGGGCCCAGCGGGAGGCAATGAGCAGTTCTTC. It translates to CASSLGGPAGGNEQFF.

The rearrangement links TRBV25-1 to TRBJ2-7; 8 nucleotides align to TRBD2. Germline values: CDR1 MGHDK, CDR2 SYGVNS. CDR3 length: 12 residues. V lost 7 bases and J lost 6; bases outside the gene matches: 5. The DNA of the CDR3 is TGTGCCAGCACCCGGGGGGGTGGCGAGCAGTACTTC. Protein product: CASTRGGGEQYF.

CDR3 in DNA: TGCGCCAGCAGCTTGGAAGGATTGACCTTCGAAAACATTCAGTACTTC. Residues: CASSLEGLTFENIQYF. The V gene is TRBV5-1, the J gene TRBJ2-4; D unclear. Germline V gene lookup returns CDR1 SGHRS and CDR2 YFSETQ. V was pared by 0 bases and J by 5 bases, with 15 bases between. The CDR3 is made up of 16 amino acids.

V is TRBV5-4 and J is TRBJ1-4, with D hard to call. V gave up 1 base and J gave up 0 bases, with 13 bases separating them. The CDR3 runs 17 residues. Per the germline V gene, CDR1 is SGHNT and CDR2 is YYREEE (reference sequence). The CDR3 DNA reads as TGTGCCAGCAGCTTGTCAGGTGTTGGTGCAACTAATGAAAAACTGTTTTTT. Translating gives CASSLSGVGATNEKLFF.

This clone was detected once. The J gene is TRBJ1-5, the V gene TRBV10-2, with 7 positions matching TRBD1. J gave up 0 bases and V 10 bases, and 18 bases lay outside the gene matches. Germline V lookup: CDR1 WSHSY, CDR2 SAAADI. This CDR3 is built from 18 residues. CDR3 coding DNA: TGCGCCAAACCTTGGAGGGACAGCTCTGAGGTTAGCAATCAGCCCCAGCATTTT. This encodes CAKPWRDSSEVSNQPQHF.

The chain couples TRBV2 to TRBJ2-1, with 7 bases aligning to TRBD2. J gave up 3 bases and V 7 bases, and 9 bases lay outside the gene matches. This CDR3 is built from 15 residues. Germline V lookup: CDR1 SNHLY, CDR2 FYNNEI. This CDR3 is CASNPPGLSYNEQFF. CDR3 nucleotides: TGTGCCAGCAATCCCCCGGGACTAAGCTACAATGAGCAGTTCTTC.

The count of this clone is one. CDR3 bases: TGTGCCAGCAGCTTGGGAGTAGCGGGAGGGATTTTTTACAATGAGCAGTTCTTC. It yields the protein CASSLGVAGGIFYNEQFF. The chain is built from TRBV11-3 and TRBJ2-1, with TRBD2 matching 11 bases. V dropped 3 bases and J dropped 4; count of bases not matched to a gene: 11. Germline loops: CDR1 SGHNT, CDR2 YENEEA. There are 18 residues in the CDR3.

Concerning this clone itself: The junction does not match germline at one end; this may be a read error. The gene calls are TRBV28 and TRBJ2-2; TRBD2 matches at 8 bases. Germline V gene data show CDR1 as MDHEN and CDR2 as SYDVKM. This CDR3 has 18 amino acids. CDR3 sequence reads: CASRALAGRQDNTGELFF. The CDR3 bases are TGTGCCAGCAGGGCCCTAGCGGGCCGACAAGATAACACCGGGGAGTTGTTTTTT.

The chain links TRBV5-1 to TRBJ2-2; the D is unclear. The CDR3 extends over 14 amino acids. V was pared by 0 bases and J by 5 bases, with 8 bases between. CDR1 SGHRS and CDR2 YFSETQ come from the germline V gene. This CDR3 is CASSLGPETGELFF. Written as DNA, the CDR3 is TGCGCCAGCAGCTTGGGGCCAGAGACCGGGGAGCTGTTTTTT.

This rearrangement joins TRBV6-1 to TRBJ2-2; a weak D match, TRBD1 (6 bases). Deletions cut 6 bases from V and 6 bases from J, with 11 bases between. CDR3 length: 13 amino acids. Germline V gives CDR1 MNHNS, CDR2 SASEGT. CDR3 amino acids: CASRPQGPGELFF. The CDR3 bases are TGTGCCAGCAGACCCCAGGGGCCCGGGGAGCTGTTTTTT.

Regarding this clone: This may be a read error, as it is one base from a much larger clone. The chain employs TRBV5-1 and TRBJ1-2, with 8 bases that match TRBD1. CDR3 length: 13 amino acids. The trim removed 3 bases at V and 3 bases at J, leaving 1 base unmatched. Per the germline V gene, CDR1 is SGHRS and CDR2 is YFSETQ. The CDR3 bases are TGCGCCAGCAGCTCGGACAGGGACTATGGCTACACCTTC. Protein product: CASSSDRDYGYTF.

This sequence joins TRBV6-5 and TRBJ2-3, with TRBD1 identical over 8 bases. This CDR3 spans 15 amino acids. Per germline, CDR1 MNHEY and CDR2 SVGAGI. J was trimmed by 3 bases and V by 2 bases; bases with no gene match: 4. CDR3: CASSYLRTGTDTQYF. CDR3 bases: TGTGCCAGCAGTTACCTAAGGACAGGGACAGATACGCAGTATTTT.

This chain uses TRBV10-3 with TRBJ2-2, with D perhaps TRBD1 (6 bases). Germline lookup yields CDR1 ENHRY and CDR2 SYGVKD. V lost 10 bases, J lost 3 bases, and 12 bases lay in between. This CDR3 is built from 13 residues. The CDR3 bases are TGTGCCACTCGGGCAGGGGACACCGGGGAGCTGTTTTTT. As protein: CATRAGDTGELFF.

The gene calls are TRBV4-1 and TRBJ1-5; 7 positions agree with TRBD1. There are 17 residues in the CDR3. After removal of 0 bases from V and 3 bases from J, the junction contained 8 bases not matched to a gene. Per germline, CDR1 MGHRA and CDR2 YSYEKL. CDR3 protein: CASSQDPNRGDNQPQHF. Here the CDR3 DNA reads TGCGCCAGCAGCCAAGATCCAAACAGGGGTGACAATCAGCCCCAGCATTTT.

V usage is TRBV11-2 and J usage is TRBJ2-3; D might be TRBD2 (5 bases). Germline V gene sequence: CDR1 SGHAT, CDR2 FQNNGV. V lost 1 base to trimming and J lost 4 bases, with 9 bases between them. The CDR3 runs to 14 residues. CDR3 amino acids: CASSLGLPPDTQYF. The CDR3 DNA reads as TGTGCCAGCAGCTTAGGACTACCGCCAGATACGCAGTATTTT.

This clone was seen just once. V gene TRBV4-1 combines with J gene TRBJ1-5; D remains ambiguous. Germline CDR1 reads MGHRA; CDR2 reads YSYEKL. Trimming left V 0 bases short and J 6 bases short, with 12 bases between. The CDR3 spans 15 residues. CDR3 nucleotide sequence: TGCGCCAGCAGCCAAGAGCAGGCAGTGGGTCAGCCCCAGCATTTT. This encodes CASSQEQAVGQPQHF.

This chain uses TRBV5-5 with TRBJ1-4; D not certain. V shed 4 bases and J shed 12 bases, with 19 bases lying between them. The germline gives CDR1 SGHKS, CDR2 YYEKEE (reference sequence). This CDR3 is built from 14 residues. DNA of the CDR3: TGTGCCAGCAGCCCCCTCGGCGTGGTAAACGAACTGTTTTTT. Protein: CASSPLGVVNELFF.

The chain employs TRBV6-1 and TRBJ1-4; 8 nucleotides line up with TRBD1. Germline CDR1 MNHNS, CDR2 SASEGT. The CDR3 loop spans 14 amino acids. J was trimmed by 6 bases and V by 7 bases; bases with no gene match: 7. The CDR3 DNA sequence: TGTGCCAGCATGGGACAGGCAGTGGATGAAAAACTGTTTTTT. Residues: CASMGQAVDEKLFF.

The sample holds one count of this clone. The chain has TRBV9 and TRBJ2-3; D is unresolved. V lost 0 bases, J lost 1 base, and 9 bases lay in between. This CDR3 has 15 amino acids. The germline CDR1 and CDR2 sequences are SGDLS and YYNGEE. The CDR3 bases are TGTGCCAGCAGCGTAGCACTGATGGGCACAGATACGCAGTATTTT. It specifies CASSVALMGTDTQYF.

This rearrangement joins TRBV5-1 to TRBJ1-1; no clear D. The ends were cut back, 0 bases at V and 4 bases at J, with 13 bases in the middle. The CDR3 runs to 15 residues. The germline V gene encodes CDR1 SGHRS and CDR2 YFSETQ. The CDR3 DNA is TGCGCCAGCAGCTTGGAGGCTTCTTTGGGCACTGAAGCTTTCTTT. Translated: CASSLEASLGTEAFF.